This T cell receptor beta chain was profiled in a study of blood T cell repertoires in COVID-19. V shed 5 bases, J shed 0 bases, and the junction held 6 bases outside the gene matches. Germline loops: CDR1 SEHNR, CDR2 FQNEAQ (reference sequence). The CDR3 spans 15 residues. In the original processing: Nucleated cell counts were estimated from reference gene primer amplification. Sequenced by immunoSEQ multiplex PCR; TCRdb stores in-frame clones only, minus some. The D gene and trimming were derived from the DNA, and the V and J assignments and clone size from that table. The table shows around 80,000 clones, with around 80% occurring only once.

This clonotype was obtained from a man at least 80 years old with acute or convalescent COVID-19. The rearrangement links TRBV7-9 to TRBJ1-1; 7 bases map to TRBD1. The specimen sequenced was peripheral blood. The DNA of the CDR3 is TGTGCCAGCAGCCCGGGGGACAGTGTGAACACTGAAGCTTTCTTT. Amino acid sequence: CASSPGDSVNTEAFF.